Below are 24 T cell receptor beta chains sequenced from a single sample in a study of blood T cell repertoires in COVID-19. Repertoires were generated with immunoSEQ multiplex PCR, while TCRdb's copy carries only in-frame clones and drops some. Altogether roughly 400,000 clones are present, 80% to 95% being singletons, with the ten largest covering 0.7% to 0.95%. Sequenced sample: PBMCs or T cells enriched from blood (not recorded which). The source is a woman aged 35 to 49 who had been exposed to COVID-19.

V is TRBV6-5 and J is TRBJ1-2; D call uncertain. This CDR3 has 12 amino acids. The ends were cut back, 6 bases at V and 4 bases at J, with 9 bases in the middle. CDR1 and CDR2 (germline): MNHEY, SVGAGI. The CDR3 reads CASSPGGYGYTF. Here the CDR3 DNA reads TGTGCCAGCAGCCCCGGTGGCTATGGCTACACCTTC.

The J gene is TRBJ1-2, the V gene TRBV5-4; D may be TRBD1 (6 bases). The CDR3 loop spans 17 amino acids. Trimming removed 6 bases from V and 7 bases from J, with 28 bases in between. Germline V gene sequence: CDR1 SGHNT, CDR2 YYREEE (reference sequence). The CDR3 loop is CASTKEGWTDSSGGYTF. DNA of the CDR3: TGTGCCAGCACCAAAGAAGGTTGGACAGATTCGTCGGGTGGCTACACCTTC.

The chain is built from TRBV7-2 and TRBJ2-1, with a weak D call TRBD2 (5 bases). The CDR3 is made up of 16 amino acids. Germline CDR1 SGHTA, CDR2 FQGNSA. The V and J ends lost 2 bases and 6 bases respectively, with 17 bases between them. The CDR3 coding sequence is TGTGCCAGCAGCTTATATCATATGAGGAGGCCCAATGAGCAGTTCTTC. Translation: CASSLYHMRRPNEQFF.

The gene calls are TRBV5-6 and TRBJ2-7; TRBD2 aligns across 8 bases. CDR1 and CDR2 from the germline V gene are SGHDT and YYEEEE. The CDR3 is 14 amino acids. The J segment lost 3 bases and the V segment lost 7 bases, leaving 9 bases of the junction unmatched. The CDR3, as DNA: TGTGCCAGCGCAGTGGCGGGGGGAAACTACGAGCAGTACTTC. It translates to CASAVAGGNYEQYF.

The CDR3 nucleotides read TGCAGCGTTTTGCCGCGGGTGGAACGTGGCTACACCTTC. Amino acid sequence: CSVLPRVERGYTF. This chain joins TRBV29-1 and TRBJ1-2; no clear D gene. The CDR3 totals 13 residues. CDR1 and CDR2 (germline): SQVTM, ANQGSEA. V dropped 5 bases and J dropped 7 bases, with 17 bases sitting between them.

The chain recombines TRBV12-3 or TRBV12-4 with TRBJ1-2; TRBD1 agrees at 8 bases. This CDR3 region has 12 residues. With V trimmed by 7 bases and J by 5 bases, 3 bases remained unmatched. The CDR3 DNA is TGTGCCAGCACTCGGACAGGGTATGGCTACACCTTC. Amino acid sequence: CASTRTGYGYTF.

On this clone: The sample has other DNA sequences that encode this CDR3 too. The V and J genes are TRBV2 and TRBJ2-7; 12 bases agree with TRBD1. The CDR3 sequence is 15 residues long. After removal of 4 bases from V and 4 bases from J, the junction contained 5 bases not matched to a gene. The germline gives CDR1 SNHLY, CDR2 FYNNEI. In nucleotides, the CDR3 is TGTGCCAGCAGTGTCCGGGACAGGGGGCTGTACGAGCAGTACTTC. Protein sequence: CASSVRDRGLYEQYF.

The chain carries TRBV9 and TRBJ1-6; D ambiguous. The CDR3 is 14 residues long. Trimming removed 6 bases at V and 4 bases at J, with 11 bases between. Germline V gene lookup returns CDR1 SGDLS and CDR2 YYNGEE. The CDR3 loop is CASIKHYYNSPLHF. CDR3 nucleotides: TGTGCCAGCATCAAACACTATTATAATTCACCCCTCCACTTT.

This chain joins TRBV5-1 and TRBJ1-1; unclear D gene. Germline V gives CDR1 SGHRS, CDR2 YFSETQ. V lost 0 bases and J lost 5, with 17 bases in between. CDR3 size: 16 residues. This chain's CDR3 is CASSLEAGILGTEAFF. CDR3 bases: TGCGCCAGCAGCTTGGAGGCAGGCATTCTTGGGACTGAAGCTTTCTTT.

The rearrangement links TRBV27 to TRBJ1-2; D might be TRBD1 (5 bases). Germline values: CDR1 MNHEY, CDR2 SMNVEV (reference sequence). V lost 3 bases, J lost 4 bases, and 12 bases lay in between. The length of the CDR3 is 14 residues. DNA for the CDR3: TGTGCCAGCAGTTTGTCCCACGGGGGCTATGGCTACACCTTC. Its protein product is CASSLSHGGYGYTF.

J is TRBJ1-1 and V is TRBV7-8; the D gene is possibly TRBD1 (6 bases). The V gene's germline CDR1 is SGHVS and CDR2 FQNEAQ. V was trimmed by 2 bases and J by 4 bases, leaving 14 bases between them. This CDR3 spans 15 amino acids. CDR3 loop: CASSLKDSRGTEAFF. In DNA, the CDR3 is TGTGCCAGCAGCTTAAAGGACAGCCGCGGCACTGAAGCTTTCTTT.

The V and J genes are TRBV24-1 and TRBJ1-2; 7 bases are a match to TRBD1. The CDR3 spans 12 residues. The junction had 5 bases not matched to a gene; V was cut back by 9 bases and J by 5 bases. Germline assignment: CDR1 KGHDR and CDR2 SFDVKD. The CDR3 spells CATHRGGYGYTF. In DNA, the CDR3 is TGTGCCACCCACAGGGGTGGTTATGGCTACACCTTC.

The V and J genes are TRBV19 and TRBJ1-5; perhaps TRBD1 as D (5 bases). The CDR3 has 15 residues. Germline V gene lookup returns CDR1 LNHDA and CDR2 SQIVND (reference sequence). Deletions cut 0 bases from V and 11 bases from J, with 17 bases between. The CDR3 DNA follows: TGTGCCAGTAGTATAGAGGCAGGGCTCAAATCAGCCCAGCATTTT. The encoded protein is CASSIEAGLKSAQHF. Full variable domain (rest looked up from reference TRBV19 and TRBJ1-5): DGGITQSPKYLFRKEGQNVTLSCEQNLNHDAMYWYRQDPGQGLRLIYYSQIVNDFQKGDIAEGYSVSREKKESFPLTVTSAQKNPTAFYLCASSIEAGLKSAQHFGDGTRLSIL.

This clone showed up just once. CDR3 in DNA: TGCGCCAGCAGTTTGTCCTCGAACACTGAAGCTTTCTTT. Its translation is CASSLSSNTEAFF. V and J are TRBV10-1 and TRBJ1-1; D call uncertain. Trimming stripped 5 bases from V and 1 base from J, with 8 bases between. CDR3 size: 13 residues. Germline CDR1 and CDR2: WNHNN and SYGVQD (reference sequence).

V usage is TRBV14 and J usage is TRBJ1-2; a weak D match, TRBD1 (6 bases). Trimming removed 4 bases from V and 2 bases from J, with 17 bases in between. This CDR3 is built from 16 residues. The germline CDR1 and CDR2 sequences are SGHDN and FVKESK. CDR3 DNA sequence: TGTGCCAGCAGCCCCATGGTGGGGGCACGGAACTATGGCTACACCTTC. Protein product: CASSPMVGARNYGYTF.

V and J are TRBV5-1 and TRBJ1-1, with D possibly matching TRBD1 (6 bases). Trimming left V 6 bases short and J 0 bases short, with 12 bases between. The CDR3 runs to 14 residues. Germline values: CDR1 SGHRS, CDR2 YFSETQ. The CDR3 here is CASNRDTLNTEAFF. CDR3 coding DNA: TGCGCCAGCAACCGGGACACCCTGAACACTGAAGCTTTCTTT.

This chain connects TRBV10-1 to TRBJ1-3; the D is unclear. The CDR3 covers 14 residues. Germline V gives CDR1 WNHNN, CDR2 SYGVQD (reference sequence). Between the trimmed V and J ends, which lost 3 bases and 2 bases, there was a span of 8 bases. CDR3 loop: CASSEAGPGNTIYF. DNA of the CDR3: TGCGCCAGCAGTGAAGCAGGCCCTGGAAACACCATATATTTT.

The chain carries TRBV11-2 and TRBJ2-7, with 8 bases identical to TRBD1. This CDR3 is built from 12 residues. V shed 5 bases and J 7 bases; nucleotides not matched to a gene: 4. The V gene's germline CDR1 is SGHAT and CDR2 FQNNGV. CDR3: CASSVGQGEQYF. CDR3 nucleotide sequence: TGTGCCAGCAGCGTCGGACAGGGTGAGCAGTACTTC.

This clone was counted a single time. The chain has TRBV30 and TRBJ2-1, with D perhaps matching TRBD1 (5 bases). CDR1 GTSNPN and CDR2 SVGIG come from the germline V gene (reference sequence). V was trimmed by 1 base and J by 4 bases, leaving 8 bases between them. The CDR3 length is 13 residues. The CDR3 DNA is TGTGCCTGGAGTGAGGGGATATACAATGAGCAGTTCTTC. Translating gives CAWSEGIYNEQFF.

The rearrangement links TRBV5-1 to TRBJ1-3; D possibly corresponds to TRBD1 (5 bases). Deletions cut 3 bases from V and 2 bases from J, with 12 bases between. Germline assignment: CDR1 SGHRS and CDR2 YFSETQ. The CDR3 contains 15 residues. As DNA, the CDR3 is TGCGCCAGCAGCTCGGGCGGGGGAACTGGAAACACCATATATTTT. Encoded protein: CASSSGGGTGNTIYF.

The chain recombines TRBV7-3 with TRBJ1-2; TRBD1 is a possible D gene (6 bases). Trimming removed 2 bases from V and 2 bases from J, with 12 bases in between. This CDR3 comprises 15 residues. CDR1 is SGHTA, CDR2 FQGTGA, per germline. This CDR3 is CASSLDATGNYGYTF. The DNA of the CDR3 is TGTGCCAGCAGCTTAGACGCGACAGGAAACTATGGCTACACCTTC. The full variable domain, with the rest looked up from reference TRBV7-3 and TRBJ1-2, is GAGVSQTPSNKVTEKGKYVELRCDPISGHTALYWYRQSLGQGPEFLIYFQGTGAADDSGLPNDRFFAVRPEGSVSTLKIQRTERGDSAVYLCASSLDATGNYGYTFGSGTRLTVV.

This clone appeared once. The chain links TRBV3-1 (or the pseudogene TRBV3-2) to TRBJ2-1, with 9 positions matching TRBD1. The CDR3 length is 16 residues. In germline, CDR1 is LGHDT, CDR2 YNNKEL (reference sequence). Losses at the gene ends were 1 base for V and 8 bases for J; bases not matched to a gene: 9. The CDR3: CASSQGEQGASDEQFF. The CDR3 region has the DNA TGTGCCAGCAGCCAAGGGGAACAGGGGGCAAGCGATGAGCAGTTCTTC.

The rearrangement uses TRBV5-1 and TRBJ1-4, with D maybe TRBD1 (5 bases). CDR1 is SGHRS, CDR2 YFSETQ, per germline. The CDR3 covers 16 residues. V lost 0 bases to trimming and J lost 0 bases, with 9 bases between them. The CDR3 reads CASSLGGTATNEKLFF. Written as DNA, the CDR3 is TGCGCCAGCAGCTTGGGCGGGACGGCAACTAATGAAAAACTGTTTTTT.

The rearrangement links TRBV5-1 to TRBJ2-2; no clear D gene. Deletions cut 5 bases from V and 5 bases from J, with 10 bases between. From germline, CDR1 is SGHRS and CDR2 YFSETQ. The CDR3 spans 13 residues. The CDR3 DNA is TGCGCCAGCAGTTCCCTTTTAACCGGGGAGCTGTTTTTT. This codes for CASSSLLTGELFF.